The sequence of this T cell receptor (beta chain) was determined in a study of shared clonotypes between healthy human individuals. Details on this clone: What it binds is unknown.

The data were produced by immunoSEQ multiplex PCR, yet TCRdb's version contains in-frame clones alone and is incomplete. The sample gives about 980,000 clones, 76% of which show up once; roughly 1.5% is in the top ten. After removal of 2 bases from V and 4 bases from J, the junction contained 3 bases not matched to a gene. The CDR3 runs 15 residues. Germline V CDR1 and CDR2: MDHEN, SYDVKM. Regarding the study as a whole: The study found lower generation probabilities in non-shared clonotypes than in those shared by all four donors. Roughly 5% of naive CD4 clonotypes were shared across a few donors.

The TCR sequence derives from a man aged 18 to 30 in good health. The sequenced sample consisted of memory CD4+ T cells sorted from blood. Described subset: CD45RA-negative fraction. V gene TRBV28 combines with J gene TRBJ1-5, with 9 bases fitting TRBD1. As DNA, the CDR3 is TGTGCCAGCAGTTTAGGGACAGGGAGGAATCAGCCCCAGCATTTT. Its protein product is CASSLGTGRNQPQHF.